This T cell receptor (beta chain) comes out of a study of T cell changes during pregnancy in multiple sclerosis. The count of this clone is one. Clones were sequenced by immunoSEQ multiplex PCR, and TCRdb holds only the in-frame ones, with some missing. The sample records about 74,000 clones, over 85% being singletons. This clonotype was sampled from a female donor in good health, enrolled as a control in a pregnancy study. The source was peripheral blood, collected after pregnancy.

CDR3: CASSPGQVNQPQHF. CDR3 sequence (DNA): TGTGCCAGCAGTCCCGGACAGGTTAATCAGCCCCAGCATTTT. V gene TRBV6-5 combines with J gene TRBJ1-5, with 7 bases matching TRBD1. This CDR3 contains 14 residues. The germline V gene has CDR1 MNHEY and CDR2 SVGAGI. Trimming removed 5 bases from V and 4 bases from J; junction bases left unmatched: 5.